A single sample is the source of the 16 T cell receptor beta chains below, sequenced in a study of T cell responses to AZD1222 COVID-19 vaccine. TCRdb's table, derived via immunoSEQ multiplex PCR, lists solely in-frame clones and lacks some. The sample yields fewer than 200,000 clones, just over 85% seen once. The starting material was peripheral blood, obtained on day 0 of AZD1222 vaccination. The receptors were sampled from an adult in good health.

The V and J genes are TRBV4-1 and TRBJ1-5, with a tentative D call TRBD1 (5 bases). The germline V and J ends were trimmed by 4 bases and 5 bases, with 33 bases remaining between them. The germline V gene encodes CDR1 MGHRA and CDR2 YSYEKL. The CDR3 spans 21 residues. In nucleotides, the CDR3 is TGCGCCAGCAGCCTCCAAAGGGTTCAGGGCAGGAACCCCAGAAGGGATCAGCCCCAGCATTTT. It specifies CASSLQRVQGRNPRRDQPQHF.

The CDR3 nucleotides are TGTGCCAGCTCCCGTGAAGCCAACACTGAAGCTTTCTTT. As protein: CASSREANTEAFF. The chain has TRBV18 and TRBJ1-1, with D unclear. Germline CDR1 reads KGHSH; CDR2 reads LQKENI. This CDR3 contains 13 residues. V was pared by 6 bases and J by 2 bases, with 10 bases between.

The J gene is TRBJ1-1, the V gene TRBV3-1 (or the pseudogene TRBV3-2); 7 positions agree with TRBD1. The trim removed 5 bases at V and 0 bases at J, leaving 3 bases unmatched. Germline values: CDR1 LGHDT, CDR2 YNNKEL (reference sequence). The CDR3 is 14 amino acids. The CDR3 sequence is CASSSGQVNTEAFF. CDR3 bases: TGTGCCAGCAGCTCTGGACAGGTGAACACTGAAGCTTTCTTT.

This clone was recorded only once. The chain recombines TRBV10-3 with TRBJ1-3; 8 positions match TRBD1. Germline CDR1 reads ENHRY; CDR2 reads SYGVKD. The CDR3 sequence is 16 residues long. J gave up 0 bases and V 7 bases, and 8 bases lay outside the gene matches. In DNA, the CDR3 is TGTGCCATCATCGACGACAGGGGCCTCTCTGGAAACACCATATATTTT. Protein: CAIIDDRGLSGNTIYF.

The chain employs TRBV4-1 and TRBJ2-7, with D perhaps TRBD1 (5 bases). The germline CDR1 and CDR2 sequences are MGHRA and YSYEKL. The CDR3 runs to 15 residues. V lost 0 bases and J 4 bases, leaving 13 bases between the germline ends. The CDR3 sequence is CASSQDDSPMYEQYF. CDR3 nucleotide sequence: TGCGCCAGCAGCCAAGATGACAGCCCTATGTACGAGCAGTACTTC.

This rearrangement joins TRBV30 to TRBJ2-7; TRBD1 matches 7 bases. Germline V lookup: CDR1 GTSNPN, CDR2 SVGIG (reference sequence). The CDR3 has 14 residues. The junction had 5 bases not matched to a gene; V was cut back by 3 bases and J by 0 bases. CDR3 sequence: CAWSEDRTSYEQYF. The DNA for the CDR3 is TGTGCCTGGAGCGAGGACAGGACCTCCTACGAGCAGTACTTC.

A few counts support this clone. V usage is TRBV7-2 and J usage is TRBJ2-3; D uncertain. CDR1 is SGHTA, CDR2 FQGNSA, per germline. This CDR3 contains 13 residues. V gave up 6 bases and J gave up 6 bases, with 13 bases separating them. The CDR3 is CASSSRWSDTQYF. The CDR3 region has the DNA TGTGCCAGCAGTAGTAGATGGTCGGATACGCAGTATTTT.

The chain combines TRBV12-5 with TRBJ1-6, with 7 bases fitting TRBD1. CDR1 is LGHNT, CDR2 FRNRAP, per germline. This CDR3 has 14 residues. V lost 3 bases and J lost 8; bases outside the gene matches: 4. CDR3 sequence reads: CASGFGDSYSPLHF. Here the CDR3 DNA reads TGTGCTAGTGGTTTTGGGGACAGTTATTCACCCCTCCACTTT.

The rearrangement uses TRBV27 and TRBJ1-1; D remains unclear. V shed 0 bases and J shed 5 bases, with 16 bases lying between them. Germline V gene lookup returns CDR1 MNHEY and CDR2 SMNVEV (reference sequence). This CDR3 has 16 amino acids. CDR3 coding DNA: TGTGCCAGCAGTTTATCGAGCCAGACGTATCGGACTGAAGCTTTCTTT. Translated: CASSLSSQTYRTEAFF.

The CDR3 loop is CARFLQPQHF. CDR3 nucleotides: TGTGCCCGATTTCTACAGCCCCAGCATTTT. The J gene is TRBJ1-5, the V gene TRBV3-1 (or the pseudogene TRBV3-2), with D unresolved. The CDR3 has 10 residues. Germline values: CDR1 LGHDT, CDR2 YNNKEL (reference sequence). The ends were cut back, 11 bases at V and 7 bases at J, with 9 bases in the middle.

The V and J genes are TRBV5-1 and TRBJ2-3; the D is unclear. This CDR3 spans 13 amino acids. The germline CDR1 and CDR2 sequences are SGHRS and YFSETQ. Trimming removed 1 base from V and 3 bases from J, with 6 bases in between. In DNA form, the CDR3 reads TGCGCCAGCAGCTTGTACCGAACAGATACGCAGTATTTT. Translating it yields CASSLYRTDTQYF. Drawing the rest from reference TRBV5-1 and TRBJ2-3, the complete variable domain is KAGVTQTPRYLIKTRGQQVTLSCSPISGHRSVSWYQQTPGQGLQFLFEYFSETQRNKGNFPGRFSGRQFSNSRSEMNVSTLELGDSALYLCASSLYRTDTQYFGPGTRLTVL.

Worth noting for this clone: Distinct nucleotide sequences in the sample also encode this CDR3. The CDR3 here is CSARDPPEAFF. Written as DNA, the CDR3 is TGCAGTGCTAGAGATCCTCCTGAAGCTTTCTTT. V is TRBV20-1 and J is TRBJ1-1, with unresolved D. Germline loops: CDR1 DFQATT, CDR2 SNEGSKA (reference sequence). This CDR3 region has 11 residues. V was cut by 0 bases and J by 6 bases, with 5 bases left in between.

The chain carries TRBV28 and TRBJ1-1, with a possible D match to TRBD1 (5 bases). V lost 4 bases to trimming and J lost 1 base, with 10 bases between them. CDR3 length: 14 residues. Germline CDR1 and CDR2: MDHEN and SYDVKM. Here the CDR3 DNA reads TGTGCCAGCAGTTGGACAACGGCGAACACTGAAGCTTTCTTT. This sequence encodes CASSWTTANTEAFF.

V usage is TRBV18 and J usage is TRBJ1-1; 9 nucleotides align to TRBD1. CDR1 and CDR2 from the germline V gene are KGHSH and LQKENI. With V trimmed by 3 bases and J by 1 base, 9 bases remained unmatched. The CDR3 is 17 residues long. The CDR3 is CASSPLFPGQGNTEAFF. The CDR3 region has the DNA TGTGCCAGCTCACCGCTTTTCCCGGGACAGGGGAACACTGAAGCTTTCTTT.

The rearrangement links TRBV2 to TRBJ1-1; D is perhaps TRBD1 (6 bases). The CDR3 loop spans 13 amino acids. Germline V lookup: CDR1 SNHLY, CDR2 FYNNEI. The V gene lost 8 bases and the J gene lost 1 base, with 11 bases spanning the gap. In DNA, the CDR3 is TGTGCCAGCGCTGGACAGCAGAACACTGAAGCTTTCTTT. This gives the protein CASAGQQNTEAFF.

This clone was observed a single time. The V gene is TRBV6-5, the J gene TRBJ2-2, with D maybe TRBD1 (6 bases). CDR3 size: 13 residues. Trimming removed 6 bases at V and 7 bases at J, with 12 bases between. Germline V gene data show CDR1 as MNHEY and CDR2 as SVGAGI. CDR3: CASSPDSRGELFF. CDR3 sequence (DNA): TGTGCCAGCAGCCCGGACAGTCGCGGGGAGCTGTTTTTT.